The 31 T cell receptor beta chains listed next were all sequenced from one sample in a study of PD-1 blockade in classical Hodgkin lymphoma. The repertoire was sequenced with immunoSEQ multiplex PCR; TCRdb's copy has only in-frame clones and lacks some. The data contain tens of thousands of clones, over 80% of them seen just once; the ten biggest clones take up 17%. The time point here: cycle 4 day 1 (C4D1), after more than 5 weeks of nivolumab. All patients relapsed after autologous stem cell transplantation, and brentuximab vedotin exposure varied. The material sequenced was peripheral blood mononuclear cells (PBMCs), taken before the fourth cycle of nivolumab. Source of these receptors: a human donor with classical Hodgkin lymphoma.

The rearrangement links TRBV5-1 to TRBJ1-3; possibly TRBD1 for D (5 bases). V was clipped by 3 bases and J by 1 base, with 11 bases between them. The CDR3 consists of 15 residues. Per germline, CDR1 SGHRS and CDR2 YFSETQ. CDR3 nucleotides: TGCGCCAGCAGCTCGGGACTGATTTCTGGAAACACCATATATTTT. Protein sequence: CASSSGLISGNTIYF.

On this clone itself: Additional DNA sequences in this sample encode the identical CDR3. The chain uses TRBV7-2 and TRBJ2-1; D is uncertain. The CDR3 is made up of 13 amino acids. The V gene's germline CDR1 is SGHTA and CDR2 FQGNSA. V was cut by 0 bases and J by 1 base, with 1 base left in between. In nucleotides, the CDR3 is TGTGCCAGCAGCTTAGCGTCCTACAATGAGCAGTTCTTC. Translated: CASSLASYNEQFF.

The chain joins TRBV5-8 to TRBJ1-5; TRBD1 might be the D (6 bases). The germline V gene encodes CDR1 SGHTS and CDR2 YDEGEE. Trimming stripped 2 bases from V and 9 bases from J, with 15 bases between. This CDR3 region has 14 residues. The CDR3 bases are TGTGCCAGCAGCTTCAGGACAGCCAACAGGCCCCAGCATTTT. Translating it yields CASSFRTANRPQHF.

The chain is built from TRBV4-2 and TRBJ1-5; D is uncertain. The germline V and J ends were trimmed by 0 bases and 0 bases, with 6 bases remaining between them. Per the germline V gene, CDR1 is LGHNA and CDR2 is YNFKEQ. This CDR3 region has 15 residues. The CDR3 coding sequence is TGTGCCAGCAGCCAAGACCACAATAGCAATCAGCCCCAGCATTTT. Translated, it gives CASSQDHNSNQPQHF.

The rearrangement uses TRBV6-4 and TRBJ2-2; the D is unclear. The V and J ends lost 4 bases and 1 base respectively, with 7 bases between them. This CDR3 comprises 14 residues. CDR1 and CDR2 (germline): MRHNA, SNTAGT. CDR3 protein: CASSVDQNTGELFF. The CDR3 nucleotides read TGTGCCAGCAGTGTAGATCAGAACACCGGGGAGCTGTTTTTT.

The chain carries TRBV7-2 and TRBJ1-5; weak D call: TRBD1 (5 bases). The CDR3 length is 14 residues. Germline lookup yields CDR1 SGHTA and CDR2 FQGNSA. Between the trimmed V and J ends, which lost 3 bases and 5 bases, there was a span of 11 bases. The CDR3 spells CASSFGGRDQPQHF. The CDR3 DNA is TGTGCCAGCAGCTTCGGGGGGAGAGATCAGCCCCAGCATTTT. The full variable domain, in which reference TRBV7-2 and TRBJ1-5 provide the parts outside the CDR3, is GAGVSQSPSNKVTEKGKDVELRCDPISGHTALYWYRQSLGQGLEFLIYFQGNSAPDKSGLPSDRFSAERTGGSVSTLTIQRTQQEDSAVYLCASSFGGRDQPQHFGDGTRLSIL.

This chain links TRBV2 with TRBJ1-4, with D maybe TRBD1 (5 bases). Germline CDR1 is SNHLY and CDR2 is FYNNEI. This CDR3 spans 20 amino acids. V shed 6 bases and J shed 2 bases, with 28 bases lying between them. The CDR3 sequence is CASSDRDGPEGRATNEKLFF. CDR3 nucleotide sequence: TGTGCCAGCAGCGATCGGGACGGCCCCGAGGGTCGGGCGACTAATGAAAAACTGTTTTTT.

The chain employs TRBV19 and TRBJ1-2, with D maybe TRBD1 (6 bases). CDR1 is LNHDA and CDR2 is SQIVND in the germline V gene (reference sequence). V dropped 3 bases and J dropped 5 bases, with 13 bases sitting between them. The CDR3 sequence is 14 residues long. The CDR3 here is CASSMIQGGYGYTF. The CDR3 DNA follows: TGTGCCAGTAGTATGATACAGGGTGGTTATGGCTACACCTTC.

This chain connects TRBV6-6 to TRBJ2-1; the match to TRBD2 covers 7 bases. Trimming took 6 bases from V and 6 from J; bases not matched to a gene: 5. The germline V gene encodes CDR1 MNHNY and CDR2 SVGAGI (reference sequence). The CDR3 consists of 13 residues. CDR3 protein: CASSPGGPNEQFF. In nucleotides, the CDR3 is TGTGCCAGCAGCCCGGGAGGACCCAATGAGCAGTTCTTC.

V and J are TRBV6-6 and TRBJ2-7; D perhaps matches TRBD2 (5 bases). Germline CDR1 and CDR2: MNHNY and SVGAGI (reference sequence). V was shortened by 6 bases and J by 1 base, with 13 bases between the two germline ends. The CDR3 is 14 amino acids. CDR3 sequence (DNA): TGTGCCAGCAGACTAGAACGGGGTTCCTACGAGCAGTACTTC. The encoded protein is CASRLERGSYEQYF.

V is TRBV19 and J is TRBJ2-1; D not certain. There are 13 residues in the CDR3. Germline V gene data show CDR1 as LNHDA and CDR2 as SQIVND (reference sequence). V lost 6 bases to trimming and J lost 7 bases, with 13 bases between them. The CDR3 protein is CASSSVAFNEQFF. CDR3 DNA sequence: TGTGCCAGTAGCTCAGTGGCCTTTAATGAGCAGTTCTTC.

The chain uses TRBV29-1 and TRBJ2-1; no definite D call. Per the germline V gene, CDR1 is SQVTM and CDR2 is ANQGSEA. The CDR3 has 14 residues. Trimming left V 3 bases short and J 9 bases short, with 18 bases between. The CDR3 protein is CSVELLDKGFEQFF. Written as DNA, the CDR3 is TGCAGCGTTGAGTTGCTAGATAAGGGTTTTGAGCAGTTCTTC.

The rearrangement joins TRBV10-3 to TRBJ2-2, with 7 positions matching TRBD1. The CDR3 is 15 residues long. CDR1 and CDR2 from the germline V gene are ENHRY and SYGVKD. J lost 0 bases, V lost 6 bases, and 4 bases had no gene match. For the CDR3, the DNA is TGTGCCATCAGATCCGGGACAGCGAACACCGGGGAGCTGTTTTTT. Its protein product is CAIRSGTANTGELFF.

The rearrangement uses TRBV7-7 and TRBJ2-1; 9 positions match TRBD2. The germline V gene encodes CDR1 SSHAT and CDR2 FNYEAQ (reference sequence). The CDR3 totals 15 residues. Unmatched junction bases numbered 11, after V lost 4 bases and J lost 10 bases. CDR3 in amino acids: CASSSGLAGAIEQFF. The CDR3 DNA sequence: TGTGCCAGCAGCTCGGGACTAGCAGGGGCAATCGAGCAGTTCTTC.

This chain uses TRBV19 with TRBJ2-6; TRBD1 agrees at 8 bases. V was pared by 3 bases and J by 1 base, with 2 bases of the junction left unmatched. Germline CDR1 LNHDA, CDR2 SQIVND (reference sequence). This CDR3 spans 16 amino acids. The CDR3 region has the DNA TGTGCCAGTAGTATCGGGACAGGATCTGGGGCCAACGTCCTGACTTTC. Its protein product is CASSIGTGSGANVLTF. The full variable domain, completed using reference TRBV19 and TRBJ2-6, is DGGITQSPKYLFRKEGQNVTLSCEQNLNHDAMYWYRQDPGQGLRLIYYSQIVNDFQKGDIAEGYSVSREKKESFPLTVTSAQKNPTAFYLCASSIGTGSGANVLTFGAGSRLTVL.

The chain combines TRBV11-3 with TRBJ2-5; perhaps D is TRBD1 or TRBD2 (6 bases each). This CDR3 spans 14 amino acids. V was pared by 5 bases and J by 2 bases, with 12 bases between. Per germline, CDR1 SGHNT and CDR2 YENEEA. Here the CDR3 reads CASSVGGNQETQYF. In nucleotides, the CDR3 is TGTGCCAGCAGCGTAGGGGGGAATCAAGAGACCCAGTACTTC.

With respect to this clone: This sample includes further DNA sequences coding for the same CDR3. The J gene is TRBJ2-7, the V gene TRBV6-5; D might be TRBD1 or TRBD2, each matching 5 bases. The germline V gene encodes CDR1 MNHEY and CDR2 SVGAGI. This CDR3 is 15 amino acids long. Trimming pared 0 bases from V and 7 bases from J, leaving 16 bases between. CDR3 amino acids: CASSYSGLGVREQYF. The CDR3 DNA follows: TGTGCCAGCAGTTACTCTGGACTGGGGGTGAGGGAGCAGTACTTC.

The genes are TRBV6-5 and TRBJ2-7; D gene ambiguous. V lost 0 bases and J lost 0, with 12 bases in between. Germline loops: CDR1 MNHEY, CDR2 SVGAGI. The CDR3 has 16 amino acids. In DNA, the CDR3 is TGTGCCAGCAGTTACTCGAAGGCCAGGAGCTCCTACGAGCAGTACTTC. Protein sequence: CASSYSKARSSYEQYF.

V and J are TRBV5-1 and TRBJ2-1; D remains ambiguous. Per germline, CDR1 SGHRS and CDR2 YFSETQ. Deletions cut 2 bases from V and 0 bases from J, with 9 bases between. The CDR3 consists of 15 residues. The CDR3 sequence is CASSFTISSYNEQFF. The DNA of the CDR3 is TGCGCCAGCAGCTTTACGATAAGCTCCTACAATGAGCAGTTCTTC.

The genes are TRBV7-2 and TRBJ1-2; no clear D. The CDR3 totals 17 residues. V was shortened by 2 bases and J by 2 bases, with 18 bases between the two germline ends. Germline CDR1 is SGHTA and CDR2 is FQGNSA. The DNA for the CDR3 is TGTGCCAGCAGCTTACCTGCGGCTCCAACCACGAACTATGGCTACACCTTC. Its protein product is CASSLPAAPTTNYGYTF.

The V and J genes are TRBV30 and TRBJ2-1; D not resolved. Germline V gene sequence: CDR1 GTSNPN, CDR2 SVGIG (reference sequence). The V and J ends lost 0 bases and 8 bases respectively, with 11 bases between them. The CDR3 sequence is 13 residues long. The CDR3 loop is CAWSVQSWDEQFF. The CDR3, as DNA: TGTGCCTGGAGTGTACAAAGCTGGGATGAGCAGTTCTTC.

The rearrangement links TRBV6-5 to TRBJ2-5; D is uncertain. From germline, CDR1 is MNHEY and CDR2 SVGAGI. Trimming removed 3 bases from V and 5 bases from J, with 10 bases in between. The CDR3 spans 13 residues. The CDR3 DNA reads as TGTGCCAGCAGTTATATGCTCGCCGAGACCCAGTACTTC. Protein sequence: CASSYMLAETQYF.

For this clone: The sample carries other DNA sequences with the same CDR3. V is TRBV5-4 and J is TRBJ2-2; weak D call: TRBD2 (5 bases). V lost 3 bases and J lost 3, with 15 bases in between. CDR1 is SGHNT and CDR2 is YYREEE in the germline V gene (reference sequence). This CDR3 comprises 16 residues. In DNA, the CDR3 is TGTGCCAGCAGCTGGGCTGGCGGGCGAGACACCGGGGAGCTGTTTTTT. Translation: CASSWAGGRDTGELFF.

The chain uses TRBV28 and TRBJ1-2; possible D gene TRBD1, 6 bases. The V gene lost 5 bases and the J gene lost 6 bases, with 13 bases spanning the gap. This CDR3 spans 13 amino acids. Germline loops: CDR1 MDHEN, CDR2 SYDVKM. Written as DNA, the CDR3 is TGTGCCAGCAGTACAGGGTTTTCGAATGGCTACACCTTC. Its translation: CASSTGFSNGYTF.

This chain joins TRBV7-9 and TRBJ2-3; D ambiguous. This CDR3 has 13 residues. V gave up 1 base and J gave up 3 bases, with 5 bases separating them. CDR1 and CDR2 from the germline V gene are SEHNR and FQNEAQ (reference sequence). In DNA, the CDR3 is TGTGCCAGCAGCTTAGGGCTTACAGATACGCAGTATTTT. This gives the protein CASSLGLTDTQYF.

This clone appeared once. The CDR3 loop reads CASSATGTSGISGELFF. The CDR3 nucleotides are TGTGCCAGCAGCGCCACCGGGACTAGCGGGATTAGCGGGGAGCTGTTTTTT. V and J are TRBV9 and TRBJ2-2; 13 bases map to TRBD2. V dropped 3 bases and J dropped 7; count of bases not matched to a gene: 9. Germline CDR1 and CDR2: SGDLS and YYNGEE. The CDR3 runs to 17 residues.

This clone has more than one count but fewer than ten. Other DNA variants within this sample encode the same CDR3. The gene calls are TRBV5-1 and TRBJ2-3; TRBD1 matches 7 bases. Germline V gene lookup returns CDR1 SGHRS and CDR2 YFSETQ. V lost 2 bases to trimming and J lost 3 bases; unmatched junction nucleotides: 6. The CDR3 covers 15 residues. CDR3 residues: CASSLGAGGTDTQYF. The CDR3 DNA reads TGCGCCAGCAGCTTAGGGGCAGGGGGTACAGATACGCAGTATTTT. Full variable domain (missing parts from reference TRBV5-1 and TRBJ2-3): KAGVTQTPRYLIKTRGQQVTLSCSPISGHRSVSWYQQTPGQGLQFLFEYFSETQRNKGNFPGRFSGRQFSNSRSEMNVSTLELGDSALYLCASSLGAGGTDTQYFGPGTRLTVL.

The chain is built from TRBV7-3 and TRBJ2-7, with 7 bases fitting TRBD2. From germline, CDR1 is SGHTA and CDR2 FQGTGA. The CDR3 spans 13 residues. Losses at the gene ends were 5 bases for V and 9 bases for J; bases not matched to a gene: 10. Here the CDR3 DNA reads TGTGCCAGCAGCCCGGGGAGGGGTGAAGTGCAGTACTTC. Its protein is CASSPGRGEVQYF.

V usage is TRBV2 and J usage is TRBJ2-5, with D perhaps matching TRBD2 (5 bases). CDR3 length: 13 amino acids. V gave up 5 bases and J gave up 4 bases, with 11 bases separating them. From germline, CDR1 is SNHLY and CDR2 FYNNEI. As DNA, the CDR3 is TGTGCCAGCAGTTATAGCGCACCAGAGACCCAGTACTTC. This sequence encodes CASSYSAPETQYF.

This clone was seen a few times. The gene calls are TRBV2 and TRBJ2-5; 12 bases line up with TRBD1. V lost 8 bases to trimming and J lost 4 bases; unmatched junction nucleotides: 5. The CDR3 contains 14 residues. Germline loops: CDR1 SNHLY, CDR2 FYNNEI. Written as DNA, the CDR3 is TGTGCCAGCTCGCCGGGACAGGGGGCAGAGACCCAGTACTTC. It is translated as CASSPGQGAETQYF.

The chain carries TRBV7-2 and TRBJ1-1, with TRBD1 matching over 10 bases. In germline, CDR1 is SGHTA, CDR2 FQGNSA. V dropped 5 bases and J dropped 6; count of bases not matched to a gene: 3. This CDR3 region has 13 residues. The chain's CDR3 is CASSVTGGSEAFF. CDR3 DNA: TGTGCCAGCAGCGTGACAGGGGGCTCTGAAGCTTTCTTT.